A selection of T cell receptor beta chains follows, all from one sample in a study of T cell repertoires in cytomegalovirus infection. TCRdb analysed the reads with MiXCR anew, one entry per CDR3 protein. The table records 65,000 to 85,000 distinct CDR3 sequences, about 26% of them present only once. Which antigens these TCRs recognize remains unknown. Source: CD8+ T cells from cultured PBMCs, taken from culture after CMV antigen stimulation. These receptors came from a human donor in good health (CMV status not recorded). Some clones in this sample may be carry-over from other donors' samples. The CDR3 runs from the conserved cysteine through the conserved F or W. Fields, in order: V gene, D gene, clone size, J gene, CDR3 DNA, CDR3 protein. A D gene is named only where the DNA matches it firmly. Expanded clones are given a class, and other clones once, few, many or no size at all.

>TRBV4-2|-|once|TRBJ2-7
TGTGCCAGCAGCCAAGATTACGGGAGTACATCCTACGAGCAGTACTTC
CASSQDYGSTSYEQYF
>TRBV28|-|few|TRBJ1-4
TGTGCCAGCAGACCCCCTGGGGCAGGGGTTGAAAAACTGTTTTTT
CASRPPGAGVEKLFF
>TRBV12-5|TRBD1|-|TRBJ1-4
TGTGCTAGTGGTTTTGACGGGACAGGGGATGAAAAACTGTTTTTT
CASGFDGTGDEKLFF
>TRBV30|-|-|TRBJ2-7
TGTGCCTGGAGTGTACTGCAGTACGAGCAGTACTTC
CAWSVLQYEQYF
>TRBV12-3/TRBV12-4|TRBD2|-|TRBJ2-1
TGTGCCAGCAGTCCTCCGGGACTAGCAATTCACAATGAGCAGTTCTTC
CASSPPGLAIHNEQFF
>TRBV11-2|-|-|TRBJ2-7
TGTGCCAGCAGCTCGCCCGGACGTCCCGAGCAGTACTTC
CASSSPGRPEQYF
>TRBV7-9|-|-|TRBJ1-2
TGTGCCAGCAGCCCTATCGGGGATGGCTATGGCTACACCTTC
CASSPIGDGYGYTF
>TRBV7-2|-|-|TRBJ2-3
TGTGCCAGCAGCTTCCGGGCTGGGGACATATGGGCAGATACGCAGTATTTT
CASSFRAGDIWADTQYF
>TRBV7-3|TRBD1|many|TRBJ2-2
TGTGCCAGCAGCTTCCCGGGACAGGGGCTGTTTTTT
CASSFPGQGLFF
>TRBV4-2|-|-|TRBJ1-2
TGTGCCAGCAGCCAAGATCGCCTGGAGGCTTATGGCTACACCTTC
CASSQDRLEAYGYTF
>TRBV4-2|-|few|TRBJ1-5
TGTGCCAGCAGCCCTCCGGGGGCGCGCAATCAGCCCCAGCATTTT
CASSPPGARNQPQHF
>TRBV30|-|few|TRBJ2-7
TGTGCCTGGAGGCAGCCGGGACGACGGGGAGAGCAGTACTTC
CAWRQPGRRGEQYF
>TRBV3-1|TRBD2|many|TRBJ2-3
TGTGCCAGCAGTCCAGAAGACGGGCTAGCGGGAGATACGCAGTATTTT
CASSPEDGLAGDTQYF
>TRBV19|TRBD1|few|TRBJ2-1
TGTGCCAGTAGTCCAGACAGGGGTCTGGTTAATGAGCAGTTCTTC
CASSPDRGLVNEQFF
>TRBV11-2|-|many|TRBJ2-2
TGTGCCAGCAGCTTAGATCTAGCGAACGGGGAGCTGTTTTTT
CASSLDLANGELFF
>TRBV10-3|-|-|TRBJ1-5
TGTGCCATCACAAAGGGGTTGATTAGCAATCAGCCCCAGCATTTT
CAITKGLISNQPQHF
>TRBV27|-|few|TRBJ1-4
TGTGCCAGCAGTCCCTCGGCAGTTTCAACTAATGAAAAACTGTTTTTT
CASSPSAVSTNEKLFF
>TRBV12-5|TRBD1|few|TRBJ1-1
TGTGCTAGTGGTTGGGTACCGGGACAGGGAATGTTTGGCACTGAAGCTTTCTTT
CASGWVPGQGMFGTEAFF
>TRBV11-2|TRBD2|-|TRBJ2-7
TGTGCCAGCAGCTTTCAGCGGGAGCAATACGAGCAGTACTTC
CASSFQREQYEQYF
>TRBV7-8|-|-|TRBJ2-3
TGTGCCAGCAGCCTGGGCGAGGATACGCAGTATTTT
CASSLGEDTQYF
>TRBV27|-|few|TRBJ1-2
TGTGCCAGCAGTTTATCGACAGGACCTAACTATGGCTACACCTTC
CASSLSTGPNYGYTF
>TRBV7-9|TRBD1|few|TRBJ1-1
TGTGCCAGCAGCCGCGGGACAGTCCCTGGTGGCACTGAAGCTTTCTTT
CASSRGTVPGGTEAFF
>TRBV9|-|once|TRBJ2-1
TGTGCCAGCAGCGACCAGGGGAGGAAAGGAAATGAGCAGTTCTTC
CASSDQGRKGNEQFF
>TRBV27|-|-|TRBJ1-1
TGTGCCAGCAGTTTACACCTGGCCACGGGGAACACTGAAGCTTTCTTT
CASSLHLATGNTEAFF
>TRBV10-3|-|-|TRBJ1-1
TGTGCCATCAGACACCCAGTTGACACTGAAGCTTTCTTT
CAIRHPVDTEAFF
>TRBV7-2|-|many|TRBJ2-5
TGTGCCAGCAGCTTAGCACTCGTCTACGACCAAGAGACCCAGTACTTC
CASSLALVYDQETQYF
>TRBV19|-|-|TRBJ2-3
TGTGCCAGTAGTATAGAGGAACGGAGCACAGATACGCAGTATTTT
CASSIEERSTDTQYF
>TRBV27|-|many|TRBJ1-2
TGTGCCAGCAGTTTGCTCGGAAACTATGGCTACACCTTC
CASSLLGNYGYTF
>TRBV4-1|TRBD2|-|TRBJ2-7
TGCGCCAGCAGCCAAGAGAAACTAGCGGGAGGGTACGAGCAGTACTTC
CASSQEKLAGGYEQYF
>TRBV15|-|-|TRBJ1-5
TGTGCCACCAGCCCCTCGGGCAAAGGCAATCAGCCCCAGCATTTT
CATSPSGKGNQPQHF
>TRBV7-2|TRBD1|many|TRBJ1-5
TGTGCCAGCAGCCGCGCGGCAGGGGGGAACAATCAGCCCCAGCATTTT
CASSRAAGGNNQPQHF
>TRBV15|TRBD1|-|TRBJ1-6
TGTGCCACCAGCAGAGATATGACAGGGACCAATTCACCCCTCCACTTT
CATSRDMTGTNSPLHF
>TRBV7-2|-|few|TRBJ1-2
TGTGCCAGCAGCCCTCAGGGCTCTGGCTACACCTTC
CASSPQGSGYTF